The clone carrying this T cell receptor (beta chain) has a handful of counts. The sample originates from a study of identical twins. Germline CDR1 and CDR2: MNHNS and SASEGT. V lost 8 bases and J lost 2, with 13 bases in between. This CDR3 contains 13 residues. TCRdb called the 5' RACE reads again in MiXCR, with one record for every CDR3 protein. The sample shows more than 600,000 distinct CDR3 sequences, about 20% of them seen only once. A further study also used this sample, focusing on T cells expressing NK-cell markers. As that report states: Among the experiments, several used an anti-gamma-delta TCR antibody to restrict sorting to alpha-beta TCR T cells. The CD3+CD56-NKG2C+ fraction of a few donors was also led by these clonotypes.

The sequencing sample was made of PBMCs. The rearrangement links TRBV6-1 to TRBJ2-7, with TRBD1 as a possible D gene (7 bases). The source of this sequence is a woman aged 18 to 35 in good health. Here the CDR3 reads CASGGTAPYEQYF. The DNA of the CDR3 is TGTGCCAGCGGCGGGACAGCACCCTACGAGCAGTACTTC.